Below are 3 T cell receptor beta chains sequenced from a single sample in a study of identical twins' blood T cells. A single record per CDR3 protein comes from TCRdb applying MiXCR to the 5' RACE reads. The sample records 350,000 to 400,000 distinct CDR3 sequences, over 25% being singletons. Specimen: PBMCs. These receptors all come from a woman aged 18 to 55 in good health.

This chain joins TRBV29-1 and TRBJ1-4, with a possible D match to TRBD1 (6 bases). CDR3 size: 13 residues. Trimming removed 6 bases from V and 8 bases from J, with 16 bases in between. CDR1 and CDR2 from the germline V gene are SQVTM and ANQGSEA. The CDR3 region has the DNA TGCAGCGTCCTCAGGGGAATCGAAGAAAAACTGTTTTTT. Translated, it gives CSVLRGIEEKLFF. The whole variable domain, remainder taken from reference TRBV29-1 and TRBJ1-4, is SAVISQKPSRDICQRGTSLTIQCQVDSQVTMMFWYRQQPGQSLTLIATANQGSEATYESGFVIDKFPISRPNLTFSTLTVSNMSPEDSSIYLCSVLRGIEEKLFFGSGTQLSVL.

CDR3 nucleotide sequence: TGCAGCGTCGCGGATTACGGACGATATGGGGCCACTGAAGCTTTCTTT. Translation: CSVADYGRYGATEAFF. V is TRBV29-1 and J is TRBJ1-1; possible D gene TRBD1, 5 bases. Germline values: CDR1 SQVTM, CDR2 ANQGSEA. The ends were cut back, 6 bases at V and 4 bases at J, with 24 bases in the middle. The CDR3 totals 16 residues.

This clonotype has a count of ten or more. This rearrangement joins TRBV2 to TRBJ1-5; D gene unclear. The germline V gene has CDR1 SNHLY and CDR2 FYNNEI. V lost 4 bases to trimming and J lost 3 bases, with 10 bases between them. This CDR3 comprises 14 residues. The CDR3 reads CASSALSHNQPQHF. CDR3 bases: TGTGCCAGCAGTGCTCTGTCACACAATCAGCCCCAGCATTTT.